The 24 T cell receptor beta chains reported below all come from one sample, sequenced in a study of sequential checkpoint blockade in melanoma. Clones were sequenced by immunoSEQ multiplex PCR, and TCRdb holds only the in-frame ones, with some missing. The repertoire holds about 21,000 clones, with 70% to 80% as singletons. Treatment reported: randomized to nivolumab then ipilimumab (arm A) or the reverse (arm B). The material sequenced was CD8+ T cells sorted from blood (inferred from file names), taken from a patient given nivolumab and ipilimumab in sequence. The source of these receptors is a human donor with melanoma.

The chain combines TRBV29-1 with TRBJ1-5, with 8 positions matching TRBD1. Looked up from germline, CDR1 is SQVTM and CDR2 is ANQGSEA. Germline trimming cut 6 bases from V and 4 bases from J; bases unmatched to any gene: 5. The CDR3 has 13 amino acids. The CDR3 nucleotides read TGCAGCGTCGCAGGGGGCGTTAATCAGCCCCAGCATTTT. This codes for CSVAGGVNQPQHF.

The J gene is TRBJ1-1, the V gene TRBV21-1; no check of the table's D call, TRBD1, against the DNA was made. TRBV21-1 is deemed a pseudogene. The CDR3 is 12 amino acids. The CDR3 DNA reads TGTGCCAGCAGCAAAGGGGCAGGGGGAGCTTTCTTT. It translates to CASSKGAGGAFF.

The J gene is TRBJ2-1, the V gene TRBV9; D possibly corresponds to TRBD2 (5 bases). The germline V gene has CDR1 SGDLS and CDR2 YYNGEE. V was pared by 3 bases and J by 3 bases, with 13 bases between. CDR3 length equals 15 residues. Here the CDR3 DNA reads TGTGCCAGCAGCGACCCATCCGGGGTCTACAATGAGCAGTTCTTC. It codes for CASSDPSGVYNEQFF.

As DNA, the CDR3 is TGTGCCAGCAGCCCACACCTCGACATCACCTACGAGCAGTACTTC. The encoded protein is CASSPHLDITYEQYF. J is TRBJ2-7 and V is TRBV5-4; D is undetermined. In germline, CDR1 is SGHNT, CDR2 YYREEE (reference sequence). The CDR3 loop spans 15 amino acids. Between the trimmed V and J ends, which lost 4 bases and 2 bases, there was a span of 16 bases.

This clone was detected a few times. This chain joins TRBV4-2 and TRBJ1-1; D may be TRBD1 (5 bases). Per germline, CDR1 LGHNA and CDR2 YNFKEQ. This CDR3 spans 15 amino acids. V was clipped by 0 bases and J by 3 bases, with 11 bases between them. The DNA for the CDR3 is TGTGCCAGCAGCCAAGATTATCAGGGATACACTGAAGCTTTCTTT. Translation: CASSQDYQGYTEAFF.

V is TRBV23-1 and J is TRBJ2-7; tentative D call: TRBD2 (5 bases). TRBV23-1 is labeled an ORF, and its function is uncertain. This CDR3 is built from 15 residues. With 2 bases removed from V and 0 bases from J, the gap between germline ends came to 11 bases. The CDR3 sequence: CASSQGGESSYEQYF. In DNA, the CDR3 is TGCGCCAGCAGTCAAGGTGGGGAGAGCTCCTACGAGCAGTACTTC.

The V and J genes are TRBV19 and TRBJ1-1; D possibly corresponds to TRBD1 (5 bases). Per germline, CDR1 LNHDA and CDR2 SQIVND (reference sequence). V was shortened by 6 bases and J by 1 base, with 9 bases between the two germline ends. This CDR3 comprises 13 residues. The CDR3 reads CASSPQGNTEAFF. In DNA, the CDR3 is TGTGCCAGTAGCCCCCAGGGGAACACTGAAGCTTTCTTT.

The chain uses TRBV23-1 and TRBJ2-7; D not resolved. TRBV23-1 belongs to the ORF category, with a function that is uncertain. The CDR3 consists of 15 residues. V was trimmed by 4 bases and J by 1 base, leaving 14 bases between them. CDR3 residues: CASSPLHTSSYEQYF. As DNA, the CDR3 is TGCGCCAGCAGTCCCCTCCACACCTCATCCTACGAGCAGTACTTC.

This chain joins TRBV5-6 and TRBJ1-5; 10 positions agree with TRBD1. The CDR3 loop spans 12 amino acids. V lost 4 bases and J lost 16; bases outside the gene matches: 8. Germline assignment: CDR1 SGHDT and CDR2 YYEEEE. This chain's CDR3 is CASSPGTGDLHF. CDR3 in DNA: TGTGCCAGCAGCCCTGGGACAGGGGATCTCCATTTT.

V is TRBV7-9 and J is TRBJ1-1; tentatively, D is TRBD1 (6 bases). Germline-derived CDR1 and CDR2 are SEHNR and FQNEAQ (reference sequence). V was cut by 4 bases and J by 0 bases, with 15 bases left in between. CDR3 length equals 16 residues. The CDR3 DNA reads TGTGCCAGCAGCTCCCGAAGGACAGCCATGAACACTGAAGCTTTCTTT. Encoded protein: CASSSRRTAMNTEAFF.

This chain links TRBV6-6 with TRBJ1-2; no definite D call. CDR1 MNHNY and CDR2 SVGAGI come from the germline V gene (reference sequence). The CDR3 contains 13 residues. The V end lost 2 bases, the J end lost 2 bases, and 6 bases lay between the germline ends. CDR3 DNA: TGTGCCAGCAGTTACGGCAGGAACTATGGCTACACCTTC. This encodes CASSYGRNYGYTF.

Concerning this clone itself: Given the absence of the conserved phenylalanine or tryptophan at the CDR3 end, a read error is likely. J is TRBJ1-1 and V is TRBV7-9; D ambiguous. CDR3 length: 13 amino acids. The germline gives CDR1 SEHNR, CDR2 FQNEAQ (reference sequence). The V and J ends lost 3 bases and 1 base respectively, with 6 bases between them. The chain's CDR3 is CASSLSQNTEAFL. DNA for the CDR3: TGTGCCAGCAGCTTGTCACAGAACACTGAAGCTTTCCTT.

The chain has TRBV6-5 and TRBJ1-2; D not resolved. The CDR3 spans 13 residues. In germline, CDR1 is MNHEY, CDR2 SVGAGI. V dropped 5 bases and J dropped 3 bases, with 10 bases sitting between them. CDR3 DNA sequence: TGTGCCAGCAGTCAGACGGAGTACTATGGCTACACCTTC. Translating gives CASSQTEYYGYTF.

The chain couples TRBV7-8 to TRBJ1-4, with TRBD1 as a possible D gene (6 bases). Between the trimmed V and J ends, which lost 6 bases and 14 bases, there was a span of 16 bases. The germline V gene has CDR1 SGHVS and CDR2 FQNEAQ. The CDR3 loop spans 12 amino acids. The CDR3: CASSSAGAILFF. In DNA, the CDR3 is TGTGCCAGCAGTTCCGCAGGGGCGATTCTGTTTTTT.

J is TRBJ1-3 and V is TRBV7-9; D gene ambiguous. V lost 3 bases and J lost 1, with 7 bases in between. The CDR3 is 14 amino acids. CDR1 is SEHNR, CDR2 FQNEAQ, per germline (reference sequence). The CDR3: CASSFTESGNTIYF. CDR3 sequence (DNA): TGTGCCAGCAGCTTCACAGAATCTGGAAACACCATATATTTT. Variable domain in full (rest from reference TRBV7-9 and TRBJ1-3): DTGVSQNPRHKITKRGQNVTFRCDPISEHNRLYWYRQTLGQGPEFLTYFQNEAQLEKSRLLSDRFSAERPKGSFSTLEIQRTEQGDSAMYLCASSFTESGNTIYFGEGSWLTVV.

The chain combines TRBV30 with TRBJ1-3; unclear D gene. Germline V lookup: CDR1 GTSNPN, CDR2 SVGIG (reference sequence). V was shortened by 5 bases and J by 2 bases, with 10 bases between the two germline ends. CDR3 length: 13 residues. CDR3 sequence: CAWEGAAGNTIYF. In nucleotides, the CDR3 is TGTGCCTGGGAGGGTGCGGCTGGAAACACCATATATTTT.

This chain connects TRBV19 to TRBJ1-1; no reliable D call. CDR1 is LNHDA and CDR2 is SQIVND in the germline V gene (reference sequence). This CDR3 contains 14 residues. V was trimmed by 3 bases and J by 2 bases, leaving 10 bases between them. The CDR3 spells CASSIRGRNTEAFF. For the CDR3, the DNA is TGTGCCAGTAGTATCAGAGGAAGAAACACTGAAGCTTTCTTT. Filled out from reference TRBV19 and TRBJ1-1, the complete variable domain reads DGGITQSPKYLFRKEGQNVTLSCEQNLNHDAMYWYRQDPGQGLRLIYYSQIVNDFQKGDIAEGYSVSREKKESFPLTVTSAQKNPTAFYLCASSIRGRNTEAFFGQGTRLTVV.

V gene TRBV18 combines with J gene TRBJ2-7; 10 bases align to TRBD2. Germline trimming cut 3 bases from V and 4 bases from J; bases unmatched to any gene: 6. Germline V CDR1 and CDR2: KGHSH, LQKENI. This CDR3 region has 15 residues. The CDR3, as DNA: TGTGCCAGCTCACCGGCTAGCGGGGGAGCTTACGAGCAGTACTTC. Its protein product is CASSPASGGAYEQYF.

As to this clone: A clone one base away is much larger, so this may be a read error. This sequence joins TRBV11-1 and TRBJ2-7; TRBD1 aligns across 7 bases. This CDR3 has 16 residues. Germline loops: CDR1 SGHAT, CDR2 FQDESV (reference sequence). Germline trimming cut 1 base from V and 2 bases from J; bases unmatched to any gene: 8. In nucleotides, the CDR3 is TGTGCCAGCAGCTTAGATCATGGGCAGGGGGCCTACGAGCAGTACTTC. Its translation is CASSLDHGQGAYEQYF.

This rearrangement joins TRBV27 to TRBJ1-1; D perhaps matches TRBD1 (5 bases). This CDR3 is 13 amino acids long. Germline values: CDR1 MNHEY, CDR2 SMNVEV (reference sequence). Trimming pared 11 bases from V and 3 bases from J, leaving 16 bases between. CDR3 DNA sequence: TGTGCCTCCACGAGAGGAGGGGACACTGAAGCTTTCTTT. It encodes CASTRGGDTEAFF.

Of note for this clone: Distinct nucleotide sequences in the sample also encode this CDR3. This sequence joins TRBV6-1 and TRBJ2-7, with 7 positions matching TRBD2. The CDR3 sequence is 14 residues long. V lost 4 bases to trimming and J lost 0 bases; unmatched junction nucleotides: 3. Germline assignment: CDR1 MNHNS and CDR2 SASEGT. CDR3 bases: TGTGCCAGCAGTGGCCGCGGGAGCTCCTACGAGCAGTACTTC. Residues: CASSGRGSSYEQYF.

The gene calls are TRBV28 and TRBJ1-1, with a weak D call TRBD1 (6 bases). Germline assignment: CDR1 MDHEN and CDR2 SYDVKM. The CDR3 sequence is 15 residues long. Trimming cost V 3 bases and J 3 bases, with 14 bases left between them. DNA of the CDR3: TGTGCCAGCAGTTTCCGAAGCGGGGGGCACACTGAAGCTTTCTTT. This translates into CASSFRSGGHTEAFF.

The chain is built from TRBV7-9 and TRBJ1-5, with D unresolved. V was shortened by 0 bases and J by 7 bases, with 13 bases between the two germline ends. This CDR3 is 15 amino acids long. The germline V gene has CDR1 SEHNR and CDR2 FQNEAQ (reference sequence). DNA of the CDR3: TGTGCCAGCAGCTTAGCTTCCGCGAGCGGGCAGCCCCAGCATTTT. Its protein product is CASSLASASGQPQHF.

This clone was picked up a small number of times. The rearrangement links TRBV29-1 to TRBJ1-1; unclear D gene. Trimming cost V 7 bases and J 2 bases, with 5 bases left between them. The CDR3 runs 10 residues. The germline V gene has CDR1 SQVTM and CDR2 ANQGSEA. In DNA form, the CDR3 reads TGCAGCGCCTCCAACACTGAAGCTTTCTTT. Translating it yields CSASNTEAFF.